This T cell receptor (beta chain) was identified in a study of T cell changes during pregnancy in multiple sclerosis (dated by TCRdb to about 2019). As for the study more broadly: The study looked at changes in the T cell repertoire across pregnancy in women with multiple sclerosis.

The library was prepared using the immunoSEQ multiplex PCR assay. TCRdb took over this immuneACCESS table, retaining in-frame rearrangements with V and J assigned. Such tables are incomplete; in checked studies, under half of the missing clones stem from an unresolved V gene, and the remainder is unexplained. The sample profile shows 65,000 to 85,000 clones; roughly 92% of them were found once. The top ten hold under 1.5% of the sample. In regard to this clone: It has no known antigen specificity. Base-call qualities are not available, and no considerably larger clone is one nucleotide away.

Here the sequenced sample was peripheral blood, taken in the second trimester of pregnancy. The clonotype comes from a female donor with multiple sclerosis, enrolled in a pregnancy study.

The DNA sequence is given as TGTGCCAGCAGCCGACAGGGACATAAGCAGTTCTTC. Its protein is CASSRQGHKQFF. The chain couples TRBV11-2 to TRBJ2-1; 7 central bases correspond to TRBD1. The CDR3 measures 12 amino acids from cysteine to phenylalanine. Only the CDR3 DNA stays, 36 bases, in frame from base 1. V loses 5 bases at its end and J loses 11 bases; junction bases beyond the gene matches: 6. Taken from the germline V gene, the CDR1 and CDR2 loops are SGHAT and FQNNGV.